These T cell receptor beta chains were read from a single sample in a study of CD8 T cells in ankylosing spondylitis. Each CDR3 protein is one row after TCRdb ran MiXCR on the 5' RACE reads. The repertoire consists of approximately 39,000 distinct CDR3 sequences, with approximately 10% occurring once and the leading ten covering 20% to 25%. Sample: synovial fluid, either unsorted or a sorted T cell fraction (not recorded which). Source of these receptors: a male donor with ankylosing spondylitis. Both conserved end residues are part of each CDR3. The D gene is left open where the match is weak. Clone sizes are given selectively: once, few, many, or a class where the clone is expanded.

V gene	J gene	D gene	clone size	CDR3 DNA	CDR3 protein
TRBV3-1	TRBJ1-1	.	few	TGTGCCAGCAGCCAAGCTACGGAGGGAATGAACACTGAAGCTTTCTTT	CASSQATEGMNTEAFF
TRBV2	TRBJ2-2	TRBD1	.	TGTGCCAGCAGCGTACGGGACAGGTGGAACACCGGGGAGCTGTTTTTT	CASSVRDRWNTGELFF
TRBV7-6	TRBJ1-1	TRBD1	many	TGTGCCAGCAGTACGGGACAGGGGGCGGATGAAGCTTTCTTT	CASSTGQGADEAFF
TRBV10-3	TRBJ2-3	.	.	TGTGCCATCAGTGATAGGGGTCGAAGAACTAGCACAGATACGCAGTATTTT	CAISDRGRRTSTDTQYF
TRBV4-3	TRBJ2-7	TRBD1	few	TGCGCCAGCAGCCAAGACGACTTTGGGACAGCCTCCTACGAGCAGTACTTC	CASSQDDFGTASYEQYF
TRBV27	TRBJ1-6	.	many	TGTGCCAGCAGTTCTACCCAAGTTTCACCCCTCCACTTT	CASSSTQVSPLHF
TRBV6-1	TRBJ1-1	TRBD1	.	TGTGCCAGCAGTTACGGGACAGTGAACACTGAAGCTTTCTTT	CASSYGTVNTEAFF
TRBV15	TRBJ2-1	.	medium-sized	TGTGCCACCAGCATCCAAGCCGGGACAAAATACAATGAGCAGTTCTTC	CATSIQAGTKYNEQFF
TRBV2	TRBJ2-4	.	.	TGTGCCAGCACAACGGGGCAGGGAATGTTTCAGTACTTC	CASTTGQGMFQYF
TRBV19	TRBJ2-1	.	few	TGTGCCAGTAGTATAGATCTCCGGGAGACCTTTACTAGCTCCTACAATGAGCAGTTCTTC	CASSIDLRETFTSSYNEQFF
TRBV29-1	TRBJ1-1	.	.	TGCAGCGTTGACAGGGGAATTAACACTGAAGCTTTCTTT	CSVDRGINTEAFF
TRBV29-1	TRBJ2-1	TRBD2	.	TGCAGCGTCGGGGGAGGGCCTAATGAGCAGTTCTTC	CSVGGGPNEQFF
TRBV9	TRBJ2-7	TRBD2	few	TGTGCCAGCAGCGTAGAAAGGGGAGTAGCGGGAACCTACGAGCAGTACTTC	CASSVERGVAGTYEQYF
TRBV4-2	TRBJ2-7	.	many	TGTGCCAGCAGCCAAGATTGGGGCAGTGAGCAGTACTTC	CASSQDWGSEQYF
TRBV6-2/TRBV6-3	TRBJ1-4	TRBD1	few	TGTGCCAGCAGCCATTCGACAGGGAATGAAAAACTGTTTTTT	CASSHSTGNEKLFF
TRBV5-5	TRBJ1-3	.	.	TGTGCCAGCAGCTTGGGAGATTCGGTGCAATTCTCTGGAAACACCATATATTTT	CASSLGDSVQFSGNTIYF
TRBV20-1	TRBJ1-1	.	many	TGCAGTGCTAGAGTTCTTGGGGGTACTGAAGCTTTCTTT	CSARVLGGTEAFF
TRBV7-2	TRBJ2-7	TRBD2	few	TGTGCCAGCAGCTTAGTTTACGGGGGGTACGAGCAGTACTTC	CASSLVYGGYEQYF
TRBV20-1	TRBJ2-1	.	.	TGCAGTGCTAGGCGTGGGTGGGACCCGGATAGCGATGAGCAGTTCTTC	CSARRGWDPDSDEQFF
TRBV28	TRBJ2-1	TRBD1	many	TGTGCCAGCAGTTTCGGGACAGGGGAGACCAGCTCCTACAATGAGCAGTTCTTC	CASSFGTGETSSYNEQFF
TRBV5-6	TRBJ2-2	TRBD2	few	TGTGCCAGCAGCTTGAACTTCGGCGGGAGCTCTTACACCGGGGAGCTGTTTTTT	CASSLNFGGSSYTGELFF
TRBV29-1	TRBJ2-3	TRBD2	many	TGCAGCATTGGGACTAGCGGTGTCGATACGCAGTATTTT	CSIGTSGVDTQYF
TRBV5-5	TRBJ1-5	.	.	TGTGCCAGCAGCTTCGACATATACAATCAGCCCCAGCATTTT	CASSFDIYNQPQHF
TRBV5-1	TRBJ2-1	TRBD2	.	TGCGCCAGCAGCTTGGAGGGACTAGCGGGGCACAATGAGCAGTTCTTC	CASSLEGLAGHNEQFF
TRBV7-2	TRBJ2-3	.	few	TGTGCCAGCAGCTTTCGGAGGGCCTCTAGCACAGATACGCAGTATTTT	CASSFRRASSTDTQYF
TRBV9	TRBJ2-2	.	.	TGTGCCAGCAGCGTAGTGGCACACACCGGGGAGCTGTTTTTT	CASSVVAHTGELFF
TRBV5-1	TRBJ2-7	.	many	TGCGCCAGCAGCTTGGTCTCGCGATTTGATTCCTACGAGCAGTACTTC	CASSLVSRFDSYEQYF
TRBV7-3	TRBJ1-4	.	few	TGTGCCAGCAGCTCAGGGAAGGATGAAAAACTGTTTTTT	CASSSGKDEKLFF
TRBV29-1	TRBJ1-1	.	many	TGCAGCGCCCTGGTGGGTAGAGGTACTGAAGCTTTCTTT	CSALVGRGTEAFF
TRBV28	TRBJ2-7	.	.	TGTGCCAGCAGTTTAACCGGGGAATCCTACGAGCAGTACTTC	CASSLTGESYEQYF